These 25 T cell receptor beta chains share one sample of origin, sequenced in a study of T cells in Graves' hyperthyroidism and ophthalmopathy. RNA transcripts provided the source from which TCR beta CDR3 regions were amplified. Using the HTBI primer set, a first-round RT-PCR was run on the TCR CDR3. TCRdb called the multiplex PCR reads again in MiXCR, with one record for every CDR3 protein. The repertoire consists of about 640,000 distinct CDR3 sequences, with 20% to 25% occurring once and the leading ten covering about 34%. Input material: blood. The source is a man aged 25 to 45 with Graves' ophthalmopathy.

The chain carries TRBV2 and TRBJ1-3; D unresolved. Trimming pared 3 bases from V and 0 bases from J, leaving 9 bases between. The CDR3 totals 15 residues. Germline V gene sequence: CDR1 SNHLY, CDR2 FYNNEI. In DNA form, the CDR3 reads TGTGCCAGCAGTGATGAGTGGTCCTCTGGAAACACCATATATTTT. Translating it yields CASSDEWSSGNTIYF. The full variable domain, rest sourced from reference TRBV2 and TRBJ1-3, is EPEVTQTPSHQVTQMGQEVILRCVPISNHLYFYWYRQILGQKVEFLVSFYNNEISEKSEIFDDQFSVERPDGSNFTLKIRSTKLEDSAMYFCASSDEWSSGNTIYFGEGSWLTVV.

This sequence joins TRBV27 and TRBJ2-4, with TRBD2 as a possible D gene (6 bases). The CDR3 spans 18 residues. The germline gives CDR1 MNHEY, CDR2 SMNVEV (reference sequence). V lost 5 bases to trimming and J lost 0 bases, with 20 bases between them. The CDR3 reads CASSPDFLARLAKNIQYF. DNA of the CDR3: TGTGCCAGCAGTCCGGACTTTCTAGCGCGCCTAGCCAAAAACATTCAGTACTTC.

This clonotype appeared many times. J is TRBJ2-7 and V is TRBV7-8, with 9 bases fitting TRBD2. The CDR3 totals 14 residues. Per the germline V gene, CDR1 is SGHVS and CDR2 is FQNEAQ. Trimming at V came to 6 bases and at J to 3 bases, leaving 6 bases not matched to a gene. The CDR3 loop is CASRPREGLYEQYF. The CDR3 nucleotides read TGTGCCAGCAGACCGCGGGAGGGCCTCTACGAGCAGTACTTC.

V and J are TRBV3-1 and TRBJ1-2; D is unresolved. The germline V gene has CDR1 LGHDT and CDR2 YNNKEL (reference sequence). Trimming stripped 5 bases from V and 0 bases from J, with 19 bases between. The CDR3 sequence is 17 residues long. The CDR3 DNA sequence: TGTGCCAGCAGCTCATCAGATAGGACGCCGGCTAACTATGGCTACACCTTC. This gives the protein CASSSSDRTPANYGYTF. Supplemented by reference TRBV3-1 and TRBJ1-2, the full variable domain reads DTAVSQTPKYLVTQMGNDKSIKCEQNLGHDTMYWYKQDSKKFLKIMFSYNNKELIINETVPNRFSPKSPDKAHLNLHINSLELGDSAVYFCASSSSDRTPANYGYTFGSGTRLTVV.

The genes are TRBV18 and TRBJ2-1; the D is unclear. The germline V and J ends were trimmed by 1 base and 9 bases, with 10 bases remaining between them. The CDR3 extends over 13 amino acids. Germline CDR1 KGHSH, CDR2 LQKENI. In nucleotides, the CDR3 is TGTGCCAGCTCACCACTAGAGCCAGGTGAGCAGTTCTTC. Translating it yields CASSPLEPGEQFF.

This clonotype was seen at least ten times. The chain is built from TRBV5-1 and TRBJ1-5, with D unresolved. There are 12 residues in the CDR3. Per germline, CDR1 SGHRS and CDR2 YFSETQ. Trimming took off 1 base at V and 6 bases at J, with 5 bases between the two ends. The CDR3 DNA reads TGCGCCAGCAGCTTGAACGGTCAGCCCCAGCATTTT. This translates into CASSLNGQPQHF.

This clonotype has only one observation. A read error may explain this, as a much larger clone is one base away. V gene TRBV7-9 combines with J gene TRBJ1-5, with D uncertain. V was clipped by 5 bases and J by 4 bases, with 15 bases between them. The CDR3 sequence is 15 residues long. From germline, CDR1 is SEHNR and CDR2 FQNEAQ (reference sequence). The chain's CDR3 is CASSPGRGRNQPQHF. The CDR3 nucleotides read TGTGCCAGCAGCCCCGGACGTGGGAGAAATCAGCCCCAGCATTTT.

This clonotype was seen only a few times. CDR3 nucleotide sequence: TGTGCCAGCAGGCAGGGTGATGGTGATGAGCAGTTCTTC. Amino acid sequence: CASRQGDGDEQFF. The chain uses TRBV12-3 or TRBV12-4 and TRBJ2-1, with D possibly being TRBD1 (5 bases). The ends were cut back, 6 bases at V and 8 bases at J, with 14 bases in the middle. The CDR3 loop spans 13 amino acids.

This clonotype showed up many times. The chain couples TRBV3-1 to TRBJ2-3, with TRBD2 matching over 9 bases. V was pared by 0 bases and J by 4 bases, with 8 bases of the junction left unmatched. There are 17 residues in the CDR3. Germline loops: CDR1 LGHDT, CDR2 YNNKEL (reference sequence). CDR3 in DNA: TGTGCCAGCAGCCAAGATCATGTGGGACTAGCTCCAGATACGCAGTATTTT. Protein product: CASSQDHVGLAPDTQYF.

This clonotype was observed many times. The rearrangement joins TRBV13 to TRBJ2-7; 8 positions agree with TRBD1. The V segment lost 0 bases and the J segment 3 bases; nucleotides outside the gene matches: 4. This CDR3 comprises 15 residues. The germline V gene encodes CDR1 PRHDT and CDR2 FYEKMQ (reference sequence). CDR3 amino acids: CASSLGDRDLYEQYF. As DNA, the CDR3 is TGTGCCAGCAGCTTAGGGGACAGGGACCTCTACGAGCAGTACTTC.

CDR3 DNA sequence: TGCAGCGCCGGCAGGCGGGATTTCACAGATACGCAGTATTTT. Its translation is CSAGRRDFTDTQYF. V is TRBV29-1 and J is TRBJ2-3, with D possibly matching TRBD2 (6 bases). CDR1 is SQVTM and CDR2 is ANQGSEA in the germline V gene. The V gene lost 7 bases and the J gene lost 2 bases, with 16 bases spanning the gap. This CDR3 spans 14 amino acids.

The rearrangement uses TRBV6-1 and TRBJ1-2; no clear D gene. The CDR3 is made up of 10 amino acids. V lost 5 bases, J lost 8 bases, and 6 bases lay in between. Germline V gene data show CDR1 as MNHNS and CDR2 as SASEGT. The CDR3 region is CASSWSGYTF. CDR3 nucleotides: TGTGCCAGCAGTTGGTCCGGCTACACCTTC.

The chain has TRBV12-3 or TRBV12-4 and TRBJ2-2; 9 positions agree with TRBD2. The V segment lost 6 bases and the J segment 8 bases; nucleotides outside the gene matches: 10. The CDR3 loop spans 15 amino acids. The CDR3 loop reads CASSLQGLAVGELFF. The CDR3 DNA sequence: TGTGCCAGCAGCCTTCAGGGACTAGCTGTGGGGGAGCTGTTTTTT.

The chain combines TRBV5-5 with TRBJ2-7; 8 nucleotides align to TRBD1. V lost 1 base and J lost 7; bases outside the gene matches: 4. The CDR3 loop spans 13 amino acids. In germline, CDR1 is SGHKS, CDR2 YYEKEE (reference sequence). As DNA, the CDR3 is TGTGCCAGCAGCTTGCCGACAGGGGAAGAGCAGTACTTC. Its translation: CASSLPTGEEQYF.

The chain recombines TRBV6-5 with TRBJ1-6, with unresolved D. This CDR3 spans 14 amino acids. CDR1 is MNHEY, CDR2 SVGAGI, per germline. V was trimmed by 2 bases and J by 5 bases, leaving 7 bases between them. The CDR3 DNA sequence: TGTGCCAGCAGTTACGCAGGCGATAATTCACCCCTCCACTTT. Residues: CASSYAGDNSPLHF.

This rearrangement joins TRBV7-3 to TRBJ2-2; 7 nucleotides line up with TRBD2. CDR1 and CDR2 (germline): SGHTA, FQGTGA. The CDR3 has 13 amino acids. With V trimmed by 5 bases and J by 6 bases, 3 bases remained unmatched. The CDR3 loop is CASSTTSAGELFF. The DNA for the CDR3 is TGTGCCAGCAGCACTACTAGCGCCGGGGAGCTGTTTTTT.

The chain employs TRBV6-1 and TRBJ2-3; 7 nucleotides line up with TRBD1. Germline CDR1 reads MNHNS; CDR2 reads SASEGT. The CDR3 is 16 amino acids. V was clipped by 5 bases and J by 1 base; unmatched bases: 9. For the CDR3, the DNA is TGTGCCAGCAGTCCACGACAGGGAAGAGGCACAGATACGCAGTATTTT. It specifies CASSPRQGRGTDTQYF.

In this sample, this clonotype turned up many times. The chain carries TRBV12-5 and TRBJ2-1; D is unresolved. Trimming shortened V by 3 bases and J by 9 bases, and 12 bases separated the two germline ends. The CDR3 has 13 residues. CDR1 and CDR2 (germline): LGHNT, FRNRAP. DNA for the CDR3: TGTGCTAGTGGTTTAGCCGAAGTGACTGAGCAGTTCTTC. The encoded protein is CASGLAEVTEQFF.

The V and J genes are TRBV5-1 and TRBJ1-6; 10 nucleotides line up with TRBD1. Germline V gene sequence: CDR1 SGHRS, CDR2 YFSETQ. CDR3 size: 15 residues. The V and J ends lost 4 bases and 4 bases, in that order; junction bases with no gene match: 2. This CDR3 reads CASSRDRGYNSPLHF. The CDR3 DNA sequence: TGCGCCAGCAGCCGGGACAGGGGATATAATTCACCCCTCCACTTT.

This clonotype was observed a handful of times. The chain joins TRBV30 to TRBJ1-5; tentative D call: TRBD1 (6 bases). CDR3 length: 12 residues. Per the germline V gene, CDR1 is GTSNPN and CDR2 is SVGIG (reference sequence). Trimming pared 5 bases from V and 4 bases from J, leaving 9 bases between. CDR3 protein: CAWDQGNQPQHF. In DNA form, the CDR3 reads TGTGCCTGGGATCAGGGGAATCAGCCCCAGCATTTT.

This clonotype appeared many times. The CDR3 spells CASSLRANQPQHF. The CDR3 nucleotides read TGTGCCAGCAGCCTCAGGGCCAATCAGCCCCAGCATTTT. The chain recombines TRBV12-3 or TRBV12-4 with TRBJ1-5; D might be TRBD1 (5 bases). The CDR3 is 13 amino acids. The V and J ends lost 6 bases and 3 bases respectively, with 9 bases between them.

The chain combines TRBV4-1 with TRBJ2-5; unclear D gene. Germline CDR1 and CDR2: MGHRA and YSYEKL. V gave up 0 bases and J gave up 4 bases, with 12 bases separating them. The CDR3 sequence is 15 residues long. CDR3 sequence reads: CASSQDPTAPETQYF. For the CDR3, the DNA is TGCGCCAGCAGCCAAGATCCCACAGCCCCAGAGACCCAGTACTTC.

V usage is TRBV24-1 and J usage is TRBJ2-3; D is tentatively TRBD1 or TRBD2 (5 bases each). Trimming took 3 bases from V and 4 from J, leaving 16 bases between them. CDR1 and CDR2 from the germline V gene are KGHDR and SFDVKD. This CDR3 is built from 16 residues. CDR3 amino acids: CATSDAGDRRPDTQYF. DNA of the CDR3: TGTGCCACCAGTGATGCCGGGGACCGGCGGCCAGATACGCAGTATTTT.

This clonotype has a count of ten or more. The CDR3 DNA reads as TGTGCCAGCAGTTTAGCGGCAGGGGGTGGAGAGCAGTACTTC. Its translation is CASSLAAGGGEQYF. The chain recombines TRBV12-3 or TRBV12-4 with TRBJ2-7; 7 positions agree with TRBD1. V was clipped by 0 bases and J by 7 bases; unmatched bases: 6. This CDR3 is built from 14 residues.

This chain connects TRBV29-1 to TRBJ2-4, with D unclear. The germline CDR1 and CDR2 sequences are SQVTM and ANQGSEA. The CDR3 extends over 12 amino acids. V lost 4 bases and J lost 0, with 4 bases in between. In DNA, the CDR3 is TGCAGCGTTGGGCTAGCCAAAAACATTCAGTACTTC. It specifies CSVGLAKNIQYF.